This TCR beta chain was sequenced in a study of T cell repertoires in cytomegalovirus infection. Using its own MiXCR run on the reads, TCRdb lists one record per CDR3 protein. The repertoire holds 500,000 or so distinct CDR3 sequences, approximately 17% seen once, with roughly a quarter in the top ten. In germline, CDR1 is SGHVS, CDR2 FQNEAQ. The CDR3 extends over 15 residues, inclusive of both ends. A single count supports this clonotype. Since no conserved phenylalanine or tryptophan closes the CDR3, a read error is the likely cause. Because the CDR3's place on the DNA is in doubt, the DNA is left out and the CDR3 is given as listed by TCRdb.

J is TRBJ2-1 and V is TRBV7-8; the D call in the table, TRBD1, was not verified against the DNA. This TCR came from a human donor in good health (CMV status not recorded). Some clones in this sample may be carry-over from other donors' samples. Sample: CD8+ T cells from PBMCs. This chain's CDR3 is CASSLARGPRNEQLL.